The 27 T cell receptor beta chains reported below all come from one sample, sequenced in a study of T cells in Graves' hyperthyroidism and ophthalmopathy (dated by TCRdb to between 2017 and 2020). The library was obtained by multiplex PCR. TCRdb records Illumina HiSeq 2000 as the sequencer. Amplification of TCR beta CDR3 regions was carried out from RNA transcripts. The TCR CDR3 was subjected to a first round of RT-PCR using the HTBI primer set and the Qiagen OneStep RT-PCR kit. The raw public data were reprocessed by TCRdb itself: fastp quality trimming at Q25, MiXCR clonotype calling, in-frame beta chains only. Rows with one shared CDR3 protein collapse into an entry with the most common genes and DNA. This sample comprises 610,000 or so distinct CDR3 sequences, around 42% of them detected only once. In total, the top ten clones hold approximately 8.4% of the sample. Sequenced input: peripheral blood or thyroid tissue (not recorded which). The origin of the receptors is a woman aged 18-29 years with Graves' hyperthyroidism.

Concerning this clonotype: Given a much more abundant clone one base away, this may be a read error. The chain employs TRBV4-1 and TRBJ1-2; TRBD1 is a possible D gene (6 bases). The CDR3 has 14 residues. Per the germline V gene, CDR1 is MGHRA and CDR2 is YSYEKL. This CDR3 is CASSPKVGAPGCTF. DNA of the CDR3: TGCGCCAGCAGCCCTAAAGTGGGGGCGCCTGGCTGCACCTTC.

This clonotype was counted many times. One end of the junction does not line up with germline, which may come from a read error. The V and J genes are TRBV5-1 and TRBJ2-7; 12 bases are a match to TRBD2. The CDR3 runs to 15 residues. Germline assignment: CDR1 SGHRS and CDR2 YFSETQ. The CDR3 sequence is CASSLGLAGAYEQYF. The CDR3 nucleotides are TGTGCCAGCAGCCTGGGACTAGCGGGTGCCTACGAGCAGTACTTC.

At least ten counts were recorded for this clonotype. The rearrangement links TRBV4-1 to TRBJ2-7; TRBD1 matches 7 bases. Germline CDR1 is MGHRA and CDR2 is YSYEKL. V shed 2 bases, J shed 2 bases, and the junction held 9 bases outside the gene matches. The CDR3 extends over 16 amino acids. The CDR3 spells CASSQPEGQLPYEQYF. As DNA, the CDR3 is TGCGCCAGCAGCCAACCCGAGGGACAGCTGCCCTACGAGCAGTACTTC.

The chain links TRBV20-1 to TRBJ2-7; 12 bases are a match to TRBD2. V was pared by 6 bases and J by 4 bases, with 4 bases of the junction left unmatched. Germline V gene lookup returns CDR1 DFQATT and CDR2 SNEGSKA (reference sequence). The CDR3 length is 13 residues. The CDR3 loop is CSADGTSGYEQYF. As DNA, the CDR3 is TGCAGTGCCGACGGGACTAGCGGGTACGAGCAGTACTTC.

This clonotype was counted once. V gene TRBV10-3 combines with J gene TRBJ1-1, with D possibly matching TRBD1 (6 bases). This CDR3 contains 16 residues. V was trimmed by 4 bases and J by 2 bases, leaving 17 bases between them. From germline, CDR1 is ENHRY and CDR2 SYGVKD. CDR3 residues: CAISGQAASGNTEAFF. The DNA for the CDR3 is TGTGCCATCAGTGGACAGGCTGCCTCTGGAAACACTGAAGCTTTCTTT.

In this sample, this clonotype turned up once. The gene calls are TRBV10-2 and TRBJ2-7; TRBD2 aligns across 11 bases. Germline trimming cut 5 bases from V and 5 bases from J; bases unmatched to any gene: 8. Germline V gene lookup returns CDR1 WSHSY and CDR2 SAAADI. The CDR3 has 15 amino acids. CDR3 coding DNA: TGCGCCAGCAGTAACGGGACTAGCGGACCCAACGAGCAGTACTTC. Its protein is CASSNGTSGPNEQYF.

This clonotype has ten or more counts. The gene calls are TRBV6-6 and TRBJ1-3; possibly TRBD1 for D (5 bases). CDR3 length: 16 residues. Germline V lookup: CDR1 MNHNY, CDR2 SVGAGI (reference sequence). Trimming stripped 0 bases from V and 2 bases from J, with 11 bases between. The CDR3 sequence: CASSYSQGATGNTIYF. The CDR3 DNA is TGTGCCAGCAGTTACTCCCAAGGGGCGACTGGAAACACCATATATTTT.

There are many counts of this clonotype. The V and J genes are TRBV29-1 and TRBJ2-7; perhaps D is TRBD1 or TRBD2 (5 bases each). There are 13 residues in the CDR3. From germline, CDR1 is SQVTM and CDR2 ANQGSEA. Trimming pared 7 bases from V and 5 bases from J, leaving 18 bases between. The CDR3 DNA reads as TGCAGCGCAGATGGGGGACGGCGGAACGAGCAGTACTTC. This codes for CSADGGRRNEQYF.

This clonotype was found many times. The chain joins TRBV7-3 to TRBJ1-2; D is perhaps TRBD1 (5 bases). CDR1 is SGHTA and CDR2 is FQGTGA in the germline V gene. The V end was cut by 4 bases, the J end by 4 bases, with 13 bases between. This CDR3 spans 14 amino acids. Here the CDR3 reads CASSSGPGGYGYTF. The DNA for the CDR3 is TGTGCCAGCAGCTCAGGGCCCGGGGGCTATGGCTACACCTTC.

This clonotype was seen repeatedly, ten times or more. The gene calls are TRBV12-3 or TRBV12-4 and TRBJ1-4; TRBD1 agrees at 9 bases. The V gene end was trimmed by 6 bases and the J gene end by 7 bases; junction bases not matched to a gene: 9. The CDR3 sequence is 15 residues long. The CDR3 loop reads CASSRRTGDGEKLFF. CDR3 coding DNA: TGTGCCAGCAGCCGACGGACAGGGGATGGTGAAAAACTGTTTTTT.

This clonotype was detected a few times. The chain links TRBV7-9 to TRBJ2-7; D may be TRBD2 (6 bases). The J call could be wrong; TRBJ2-1 is a better fit for the DNA end. Per germline, CDR1 SEHNR and CDR2 FQNEAQ (reference sequence). The CDR3 spans 15 residues. CDR3 DNA sequence: TGTGCCAGCAGCTTATCGATTGCGGGATCGGGGGAGCAGTTCTTC. Translated, it gives CASSLSIAGSGEQFF.

This clonotype was counted ten times or more. This chain links TRBV14 with TRBJ1-6; no clear D gene. Per the germline V gene, CDR1 is SGHDN and CDR2 is FVKESK. The CDR3 is made up of 15 amino acids. V lost 1 base and J lost 6, with 10 bases in between. CDR3 bases: TGTGCCAGCAGCCAAGGGGCAGAGTTTAATTCACCCCTCCACTTT. Amino acid sequence: CASSQGAEFNSPLHF. The whole variable domain, filled in from reference TRBV14 and TRBJ1-6, reads EAGVTQFPSHSVIEKGQTVTLRCDPISGHDNLYWYRRVMGKEIKFLLHFVKESKQDESGMPNNRFLAERTGGTYSTLKVQPAELEDSGVYFCASSQGAEFNSPLHFGNGTRLTVT.

This clonotype was counted a few times. CDR3 loop: CASSLPGRAHEQYF. The DNA for the CDR3 is TGTGCCAGCAGTTTACCCGGTCGGGCGCACGAGCAGTACTTC. This chain joins TRBV27 and TRBJ2-7, with D unresolved. The V gene's germline CDR1 is MNHEY and CDR2 SMNVEV (reference sequence). Trimming pared 2 bases from V and 5 bases from J, leaving 13 bases between. There are 14 residues in the CDR3.

Remarks on this clonotype: The junction departs from the called germline gene at one end, perhaps through a read error. The V gene is TRBV6-5, the J gene TRBJ2-7; no clear D. CDR3 length: 13 residues. CDR1 and CDR2 from the germline V gene are MNHEY and SVGAGI. The CDR3 sequence: CAGSYGSGYEQYF. The DNA for the CDR3 is TGTGCCGGCAGTTACGGCTCGGGCTACGAGCAGTACTTC.

This clonotype was picked up a small number of times. The gene calls are TRBV28 and TRBJ1-1, with TRBD1 matching over 8 bases. CDR3 length: 16 residues. The germline CDR1 and CDR2 sequences are MDHEN and SYDVKM. The ends lost 5 bases at V and 3 bases at J; junction bases unmatched: 11. DNA for the CDR3: TGTGCCAGCAGTGCTAACCCGACAGGGGTCCACACTGAAGCTTTCTTT. It yields the protein CASSANPTGVHTEAFF.

V is TRBV28 and J is TRBJ2-7, with 8 nucleotides matching TRBD2. Germline trimming cut 8 bases from V and 3 bases from J; bases unmatched to any gene: 9. This CDR3 has 14 residues. The V gene's germline CDR1 is MDHEN and CDR2 SYDVKM. The CDR3 region has the DNA TGTGCCAGCGGTGGAGCGGGAGAGGTCTACGAGCAGTACTTC. Translation: CASGGAGEVYEQYF.

This clonotype was detected ten times or more. The genes are TRBV25-1 and TRBJ1-3; D unclear. There are 13 residues in the CDR3. Germline CDR1 MGHDK, CDR2 SYGVNS. Trimming removed 4 bases at V and 4 bases at J, with 8 bases between. The CDR3 DNA follows: TGTGCCAGCAGTGTAATGGGCGGAAACACCATATATTTT. Protein sequence: CASSVMGGNTIYF.

J is TRBJ1-4 and V is TRBV2; D ambiguous. Trimming removed 5 bases at V and 8 bases at J, with 18 bases between. This CDR3 contains 15 residues. CDR1 is SNHLY, CDR2 FYNNEI, per germline. CDR3 bases: TGTGCCAGCAGTCCTACCACTAGCTCGGGCGAAAAACTGTTTTTT. Its protein is CASSPTTSSGEKLFF. The whole variable domain, remainder taken from reference TRBV2 and TRBJ1-4, is EPEVTQTPSHQVTQMGQEVILRCVPISNHLYFYWYRQILGQKVEFLVSFYNNEISEKSEIFDDQFSVERPDGSNFTLKIRSTKLEDSAMYFCASSPTTSSGEKLFFGSGTQLSVL.

The chain is built from TRBV5-6 and TRBJ1-6; possible D gene TRBD1, 6 bases. Germline CDR1 and CDR2: SGHDT and YYEEEE. The CDR3 totals 17 residues. Deletions cut 0 bases from V and 8 bases from J, with 18 bases between. CDR3 sequence: CASSLASDRRADSPLHF. In nucleotides, the CDR3 is TGTGCCAGCAGCTTGGCGTCCGACAGGCGGGCGGATTCACCCCTCCACTTT. Supplemented by reference TRBV5-6 and TRBJ1-6, the full variable domain reads DAGVTQSPTHLIKTRGQQVTLRCSPKSGHDTVSWYQQALGQGPQFIFQYYEEEERQRGNFPDRFSGHQFPNYSSELNVNALLLGDSALYLCASSLASDRRADSPLHFGNGTRLTVT.

This sequence joins TRBV6-2 or TRBV6-3 and TRBJ1-2; D is unclear. The CDR3 has 13 amino acids. Trimming left V 2 bases short and J 1 base short, with 5 bases between. Germline V gene sequence: CDR1 MNHEY, CDR2 SVGEGT. DNA of the CDR3: TGTGCCAGCAGTTACCGGGTTAACTATGGCTACACCTTC. This sequence encodes CASSYRVNYGYTF.

The chain links TRBV7-2 to TRBJ1-3; D is undetermined. Trimming pared 5 bases from V and 2 bases from J, leaving 16 bases between. This CDR3 is built from 16 residues. Per germline, CDR1 SGHTA and CDR2 FQGNSA. CDR3 amino acids: CASSARLGSTGNTIYF. The CDR3 nucleotides are TGTGCCAGCAGCGCCAGGCTGGGATCCACTGGAAACACCATATATTTT.

The CDR3 DNA follows: TGCAGCGGCGAATGGGCGGGTGAGCAGTTCTTC. It is translated as CSGEWAGEQFF. The J gene is TRBJ2-1, the V gene TRBV29-1; D may be TRBD2 (5 bases). The CDR3 runs 11 residues. Germline-derived CDR1 and CDR2 are SQVTM and ANQGSEA. V was cut by 7 bases and J by 9 bases, with 13 bases left in between.

This clonotype showed up many times. The chain has TRBV2 and TRBJ2-7; 7 positions agree with TRBD1. Looked up from germline, CDR1 is SNHLY and CDR2 is FYNNEI. There are 14 residues in the CDR3. V trimming: 6 bases; J trimming: 3 bases; junction bases outside the gene matches: 8. The CDR3 DNA is TGTGCCAGCAGGGAGACGACAGGGTACTACGAGCAGTACTTC. Translated: CASRETTGYYEQYF.

In this sample, this clonotype turned up many times. V is TRBV2 and J is TRBJ2-7; no clear D. The ends were cut back, 7 bases at V and 3 bases at J, with 13 bases in the middle. CDR3 length: 13 residues. Germline loops: CDR1 SNHLY, CDR2 FYNNEI. This CDR3 is CASIGREDYEQYF. The CDR3 bases are TGTGCCAGCATCGGCAGAGAGGACTACGAGCAGTACTTC.

This clonotype occurred many times. The chain recombines TRBV27 with TRBJ2-5; no reliable D call. CDR1 MNHEY and CDR2 SMNVEV come from the germline V gene (reference sequence). This CDR3 has 14 amino acids. The V and J ends lost 5 bases and 1 base respectively, with 11 bases between them. The CDR3 region has the DNA TGTGCCAGCAGTGTGTTACCCCTCCAAGAGACCCAGTACTTC. It translates to CASSVLPLQETQYF.

This clonotype was picked up many times. The rearrangement joins TRBV7-2 to TRBJ2-7; D call uncertain. Germline V lookup: CDR1 SGHTA, CDR2 FQGNSA. With 0 bases removed from V and 0 bases from J, the gap between germline ends came to 6 bases. There are 14 residues in the CDR3. As DNA, the CDR3 is TGTGCCAGCAGCTTAGCGGGAAGCTCCTACGAGCAGTACTTC. Amino acids: CASSLAGSSYEQYF.

Many counts were recorded for this clonotype. The rearrangement joins TRBV7-2 to TRBJ1-1; the D gene is possibly TRBD1 (6 bases). The V and J ends lost 5 bases and 11 bases respectively, with 12 bases between them. Germline-derived CDR1 and CDR2 are SGHTA and FQGNSA. This CDR3 has 11 amino acids. CDR3 amino acids: CASSTTGLAFF. In DNA, the CDR3 is TGTGCCAGCAGCACCACAGGGTTGGCTTTCTTT.